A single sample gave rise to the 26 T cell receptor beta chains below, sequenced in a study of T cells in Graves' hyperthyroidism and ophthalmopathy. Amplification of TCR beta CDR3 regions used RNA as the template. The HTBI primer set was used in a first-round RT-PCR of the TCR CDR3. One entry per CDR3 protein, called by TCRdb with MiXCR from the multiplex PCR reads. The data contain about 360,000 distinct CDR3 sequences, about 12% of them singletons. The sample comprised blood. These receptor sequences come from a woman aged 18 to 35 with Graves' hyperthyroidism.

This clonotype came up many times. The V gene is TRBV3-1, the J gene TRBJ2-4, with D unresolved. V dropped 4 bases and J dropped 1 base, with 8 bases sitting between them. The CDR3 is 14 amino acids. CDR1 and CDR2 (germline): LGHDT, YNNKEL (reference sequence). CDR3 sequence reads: CASSPRVAKNIQYF. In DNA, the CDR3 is TGTGCCAGCAGCCCACGGGTGGCCAAAAACATTCAGTACTTC.

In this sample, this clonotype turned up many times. The CDR3 region has the DNA TGTGCCAGCTCGCCGGGTCTCAATGGGAGGACTGAAGCTTTCTTT. Residues: CASSPGLNGRTEAFF. The rearrangement links TRBV6-4 to TRBJ1-1; D not resolved. The V end was cut by 8 bases, the J end by 5 bases, with 21 bases between. The CDR3 totals 15 residues. The germline V gene encodes CDR1 MRHNA and CDR2 SNTAGT.

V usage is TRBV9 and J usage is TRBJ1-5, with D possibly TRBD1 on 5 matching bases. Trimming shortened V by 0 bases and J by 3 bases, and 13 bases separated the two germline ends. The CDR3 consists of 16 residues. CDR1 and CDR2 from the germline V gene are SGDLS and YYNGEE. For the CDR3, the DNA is TGTGCCAGCAGCGTAGGAGGGGACGGCCTCAATCAGCCCCAGCATTTT. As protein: CASSVGGDGLNQPQHF.

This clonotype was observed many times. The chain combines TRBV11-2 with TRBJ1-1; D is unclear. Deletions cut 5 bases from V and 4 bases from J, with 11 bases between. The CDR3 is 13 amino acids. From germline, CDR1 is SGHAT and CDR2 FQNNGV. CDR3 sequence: CASSVNEGTEAFF. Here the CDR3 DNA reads TGTGCCAGCAGCGTGAATGAGGGCACTGAAGCTTTCTTT. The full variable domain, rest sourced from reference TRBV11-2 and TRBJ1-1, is EAGVAQSPRYKIIEKRQSVAFWCNPISGHATLYWYQQILGQGPKLLIQFQNNGVVDDSQLPKDRFSAERLKGVDSTLKIQPAKLEDSAVYLCASSVNEGTEAFFGQGTRLTVV.

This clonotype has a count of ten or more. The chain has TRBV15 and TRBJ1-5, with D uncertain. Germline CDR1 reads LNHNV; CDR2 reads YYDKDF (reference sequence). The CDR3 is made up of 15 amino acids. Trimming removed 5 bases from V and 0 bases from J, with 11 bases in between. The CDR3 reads CATSAITDSNQPQHF. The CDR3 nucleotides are TGTGCCACCAGCGCTATTACAGATAGCAATCAGCCCCAGCATTTT.

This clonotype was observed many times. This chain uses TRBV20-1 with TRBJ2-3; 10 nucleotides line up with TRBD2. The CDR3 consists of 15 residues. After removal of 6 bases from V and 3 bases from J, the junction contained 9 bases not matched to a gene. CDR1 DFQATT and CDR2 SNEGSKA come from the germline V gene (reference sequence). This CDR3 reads CSAPLAGAVTDTQYF. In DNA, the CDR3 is TGCAGTGCGCCTCTAGCGGGAGCGGTTACAGATACGCAGTATTTT.

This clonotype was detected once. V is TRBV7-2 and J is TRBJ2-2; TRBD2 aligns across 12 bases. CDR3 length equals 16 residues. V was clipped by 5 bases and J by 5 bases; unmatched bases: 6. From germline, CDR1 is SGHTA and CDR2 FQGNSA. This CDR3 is CASSASGGAGTGELFF. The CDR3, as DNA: TGTGCCAGCAGCGCTAGCGGGGGGGCCGGGACCGGGGAGCTGTTTTTT.

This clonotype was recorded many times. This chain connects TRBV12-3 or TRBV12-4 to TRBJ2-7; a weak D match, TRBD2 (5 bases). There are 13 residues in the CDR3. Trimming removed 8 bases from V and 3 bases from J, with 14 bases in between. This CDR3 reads CASSRTDFYEQYF. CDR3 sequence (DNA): TGTGCCAGCTCAAGGACGGACTTCTACGAGCAGTACTTC.

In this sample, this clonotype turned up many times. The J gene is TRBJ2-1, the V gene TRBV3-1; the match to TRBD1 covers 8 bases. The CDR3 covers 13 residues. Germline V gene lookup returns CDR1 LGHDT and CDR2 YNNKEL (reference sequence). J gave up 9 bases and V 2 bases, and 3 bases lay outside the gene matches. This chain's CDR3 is CASSQLTGGEQFF. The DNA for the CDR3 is TGTGCCAGCAGCCAACTCACAGGGGGTGAGCAGTTCTTC.

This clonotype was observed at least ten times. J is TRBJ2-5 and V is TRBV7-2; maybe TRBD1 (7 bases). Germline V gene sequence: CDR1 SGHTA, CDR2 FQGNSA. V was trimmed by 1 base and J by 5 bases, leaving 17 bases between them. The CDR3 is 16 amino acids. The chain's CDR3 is CASSLGPGRGVETQYF. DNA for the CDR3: TGTGCCAGCAGCTTAGGTCCTGGCAGGGGGGTGGAGACCCAGTACTTC.

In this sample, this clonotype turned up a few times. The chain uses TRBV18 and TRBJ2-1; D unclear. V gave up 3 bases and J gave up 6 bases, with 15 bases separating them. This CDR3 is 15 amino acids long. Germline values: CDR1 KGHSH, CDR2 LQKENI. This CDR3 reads CASSPSLQAGNEQFF. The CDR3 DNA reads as TGTGCCAGCTCACCGAGCCTGCAGGCTGGCAATGAGCAGTTCTTC.

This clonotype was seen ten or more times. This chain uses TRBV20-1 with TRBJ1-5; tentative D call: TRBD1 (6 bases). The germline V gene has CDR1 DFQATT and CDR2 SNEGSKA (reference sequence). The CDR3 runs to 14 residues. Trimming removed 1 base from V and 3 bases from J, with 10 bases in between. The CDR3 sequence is CSARGGADNQPQHF. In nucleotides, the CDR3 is TGCAGTGCTAGAGGGGGGGCGGACAATCAGCCCCAGCATTTT.

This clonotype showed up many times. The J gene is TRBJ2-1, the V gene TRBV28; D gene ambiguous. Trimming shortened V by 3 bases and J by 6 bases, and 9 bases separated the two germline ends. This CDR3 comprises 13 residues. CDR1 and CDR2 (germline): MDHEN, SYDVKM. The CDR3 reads CASSFRLSNEQFF. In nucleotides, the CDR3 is TGTGCCAGCAGTTTTAGGCTTTCCAATGAGCAGTTCTTC.

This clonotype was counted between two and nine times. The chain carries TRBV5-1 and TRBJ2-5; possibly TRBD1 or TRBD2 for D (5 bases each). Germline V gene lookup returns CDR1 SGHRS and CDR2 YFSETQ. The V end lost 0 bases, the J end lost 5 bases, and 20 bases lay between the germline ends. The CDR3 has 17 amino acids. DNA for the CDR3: TGCGCCAGCAGCTTGGGCCGGGACCTACAGTTGCGGGAGACCCAGTACTTC. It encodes CASSLGRDLQLRETQYF.

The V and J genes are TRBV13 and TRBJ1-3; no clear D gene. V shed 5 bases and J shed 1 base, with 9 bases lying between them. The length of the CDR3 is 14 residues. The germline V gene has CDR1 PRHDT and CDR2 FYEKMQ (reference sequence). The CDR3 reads CASSLQESGNTIYF. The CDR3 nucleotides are TGTGCCAGCAGCCTCCAGGAGTCTGGAAACACCATATATTTT.

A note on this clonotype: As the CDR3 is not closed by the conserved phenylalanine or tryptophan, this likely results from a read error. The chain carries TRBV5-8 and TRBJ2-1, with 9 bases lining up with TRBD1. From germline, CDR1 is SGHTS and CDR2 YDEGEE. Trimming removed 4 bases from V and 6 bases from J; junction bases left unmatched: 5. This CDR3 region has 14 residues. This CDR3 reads CASSRTGASNEQFL. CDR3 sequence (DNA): TGTGCCAGCAGCCGGACAGGGGCCTCCAATGAGCAGTTCCTC.

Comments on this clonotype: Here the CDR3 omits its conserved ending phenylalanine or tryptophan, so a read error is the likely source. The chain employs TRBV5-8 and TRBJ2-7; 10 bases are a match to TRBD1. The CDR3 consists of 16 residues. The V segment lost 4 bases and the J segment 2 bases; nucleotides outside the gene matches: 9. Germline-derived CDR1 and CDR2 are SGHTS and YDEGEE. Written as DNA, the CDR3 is TGTGCCAGCAGCAACGGGGACAGGGGCAGGACCTACGAGCAGTACCTC. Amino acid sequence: CASSNGDRGRTYEQYL.

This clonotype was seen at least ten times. CDR3 protein: CASSGSGSGQGNYGYTF. The DNA of the CDR3 is TGTGCCAGCAGTGGTTCAGGTTCGGGACAGGGGAACTATGGCTACACCTTC. J is TRBJ1-2 and V is TRBV2; TRBD1 agrees at 10 bases. The CDR3 has 17 amino acids. The germline CDR1 and CDR2 sequences are SNHLY and FYNNEI. V gave up 4 bases and J gave up 2 bases; unmatched junction bases: 10.

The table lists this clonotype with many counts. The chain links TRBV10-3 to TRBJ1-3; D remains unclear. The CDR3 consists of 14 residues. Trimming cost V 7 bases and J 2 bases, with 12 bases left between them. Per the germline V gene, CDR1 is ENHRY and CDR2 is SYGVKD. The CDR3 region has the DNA TGTGCCATCACCGCAGGAGGGCCTGGAAACACCATATATTTT. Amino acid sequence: CAITAGGPGNTIYF.

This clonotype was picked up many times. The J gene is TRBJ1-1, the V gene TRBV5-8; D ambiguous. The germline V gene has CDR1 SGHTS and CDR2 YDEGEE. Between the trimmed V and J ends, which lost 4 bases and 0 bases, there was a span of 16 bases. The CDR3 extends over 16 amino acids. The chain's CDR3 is CASSPLPDGLNTEAFF. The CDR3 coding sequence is TGTGCCAGCAGCCCTCTACCGGACGGGTTGAACACTGAAGCTTTCTTT.

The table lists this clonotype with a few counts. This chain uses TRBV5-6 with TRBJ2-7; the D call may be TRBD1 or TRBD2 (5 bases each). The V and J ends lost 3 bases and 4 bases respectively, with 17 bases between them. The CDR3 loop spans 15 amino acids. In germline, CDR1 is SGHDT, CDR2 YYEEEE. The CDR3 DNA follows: TGTGCCAGCAGCTCTCTGGGCGAGGGGAGTTACGAGCAGTACTTC. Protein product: CASSSLGEGSYEQYF.

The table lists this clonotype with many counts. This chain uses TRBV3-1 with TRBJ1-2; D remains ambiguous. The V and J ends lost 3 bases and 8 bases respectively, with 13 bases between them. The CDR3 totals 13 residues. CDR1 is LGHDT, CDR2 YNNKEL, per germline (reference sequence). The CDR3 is CASSQAGSQGYTF. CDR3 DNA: TGTGCCAGCAGCCAGGCTGGCAGTCAGGGCTACACCTTC.

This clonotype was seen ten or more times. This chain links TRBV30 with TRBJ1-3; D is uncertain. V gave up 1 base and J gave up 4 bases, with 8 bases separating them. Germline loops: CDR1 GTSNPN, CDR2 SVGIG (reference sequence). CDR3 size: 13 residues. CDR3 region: CAWSEVVGNTIYF. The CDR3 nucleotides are TGTGCCTGGAGTGAAGTCGTCGGAAACACCATATATTTT.

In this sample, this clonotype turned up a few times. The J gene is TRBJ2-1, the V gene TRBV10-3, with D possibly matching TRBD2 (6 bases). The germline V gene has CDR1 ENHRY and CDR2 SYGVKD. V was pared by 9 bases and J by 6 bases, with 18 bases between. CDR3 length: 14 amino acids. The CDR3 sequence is CAIGRGPFVNEQFF. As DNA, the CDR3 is TGTGCCATTGGGCGGGGCCCTTTTGTCAATGAGCAGTTCTTC.

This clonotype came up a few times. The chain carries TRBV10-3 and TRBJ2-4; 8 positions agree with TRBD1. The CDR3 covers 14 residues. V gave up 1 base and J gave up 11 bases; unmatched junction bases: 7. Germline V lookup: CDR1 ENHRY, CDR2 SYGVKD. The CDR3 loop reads CAISEFDRGPLQYF. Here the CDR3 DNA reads TGTGCCATCAGTGAGTTCGACAGGGGACCCCTTCAGTACTTC.

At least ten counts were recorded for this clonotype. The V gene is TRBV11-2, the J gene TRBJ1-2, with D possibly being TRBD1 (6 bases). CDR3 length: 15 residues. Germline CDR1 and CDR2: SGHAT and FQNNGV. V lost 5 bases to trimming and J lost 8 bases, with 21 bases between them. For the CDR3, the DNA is TGTGCCAGCAGCCAAACGTTCACAGGGATGGACGGCTACACCTTC. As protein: CASSQTFTGMDGYTF.